The entry below gives a single T cell receptor beta chain sequence along with its context. Its antigen is unknown. The source material, RNA transcripts, was used to amplify TCR beta CDR3 regions. Initially, a first-round RT-PCR of the TCR CDR3 employed the HTBI primer set. MiXCR, run by TCRdb on the multiplex PCR reads, gives a single entry per CDR3 protein. The sample consists of fewer than 400,000 distinct CDR3 sequences, around 16% of them appearing once. The sample is drawn from a study of T cells in Graves' hyperthyroidism and ophthalmopathy. Study-level points and caveats: Ophthalmopathy stood apart from stable hyperthyroidism in a 13 V-J model. Most expanded thyroid clonotypes above 0.001 recurred in blood.

Every diagnosis used clinical symptoms, serum thyroxine and TRAb, thyroid ultrasound and orbital computed tomography. Fresh peripheral blood, 9.5 to 10 ml of it, supplied the PBMCs. The V end lost 5 bases, the J end lost 1 base, and 5 bases lay between the germline ends. The CDR3 runs 12 residues. Germline V gives CDR1 ENHRY, CDR2 SYGVKD. Sequenced sample: blood. V is TRBV10-3 and J is TRBJ1-2; no reliable D call. This sequence originates from a man aged 25 to 40 with Graves' hyperthyroidism. The CDR3 region has the DNA TGTGCCATCAGTCGGATTAACTATGGCTACACCTTC. Its translation: CAISRINYGYTF.